The 24 T cell receptor beta chains below come from one sample, sequenced in a study of OX40 agonist ivuxolimab in advanced cancers. Data came from immunoSEQ multiplex PCR; TCRdb stores just in-frame clones and leaves some out. The sample has tens of thousands of clones, around 80% seen once; the top ten hold less than 25%. The sample here was CD4+ or CD8+ T cells sorted from blood, taken in a trial of the OX40 agonist ivuxolimab. The receptors derive from an adult with an advanced solid tumor such as melanoma, head and neck, liver or kidney cancer.

With respect to this clone: Within the sample, other DNA sequences also encode this same CDR3. The chain has TRBV6-5 and TRBJ1-5; the match to TRBD1 covers 7 bases. This CDR3 comprises 13 residues. The germline CDR1 and CDR2 sequences are MNHEY and SVGAGI. The V and J ends lost 6 bases and 7 bases, in that order; junction bases with no gene match: 6. DNA of the CDR3: TGTGCCAGCAGCCCAGGGGGAGGACAGCCCCAGCATTTT. Protein: CASSPGGGQPQHF.

The chain recombines TRBV27 with TRBJ2-2; D gene unclear. CDR3 size: 14 residues. Germline V gives CDR1 MNHEY, CDR2 SMNVEV (reference sequence). Trimming took 10 bases from V and 0 from J, leaving 12 bases between them. CDR3 residues: CATSLGTNTGELFF. CDR3 DNA: TGTGCCACTTCTTTAGGGACGAACACCGGGGAGCTGTTTTTT.

The chain recombines TRBV6-1 with TRBJ1-2; D gene ambiguous. Per germline, CDR1 MNHNS and CDR2 SASEGT. Trimming shortened V by 0 bases and J by 4 bases, and 12 bases separated the two germline ends. The CDR3 consists of 15 residues. CDR3 sequence (DNA): TGTGCCAGCAGTGAAGCTCAGGCTCCTGTCTATGGCTACACCTTC. Protein product: CASSEAQAPVYGYTF.

This clone was seen just once. The chain couples TRBV29-1 to TRBJ2-7; TRBD1 aligns across 7 bases. V lost 4 bases and J lost 1; bases outside the gene matches: 1. From germline, CDR1 is SQVTM and CDR2 ANQGSEA. This CDR3 is 12 amino acids long. For the CDR3, the DNA is TGCAGCGTTGTGACAGGGTCCTACGAGCAGTACTTC. It codes for CSVVTGSYEQYF.

The rearrangement links TRBV5-8 to TRBJ2-7; TRBD1 might be the D (6 bases). CDR1 is SGHTS and CDR2 is YDEGEE in the germline V gene. The V end lost 3 bases, the J end lost 1 base, and 14 bases lay between the germline ends. The CDR3 extends over 15 amino acids. The DNA for the CDR3 is TGTGCCAGCAGCTCCCTTTACAGGGAATCCTACGAGCAGTACTTC. Translating it yields CASSSLYRESYEQYF.

V is TRBV6-6 and J is TRBJ2-1; either TRBD1 or TRBD2 may supply D (6 bases each). V was trimmed by 0 bases and J by 4 bases, leaving 13 bases between them. The CDR3 sequence is 16 residues long. Germline V lookup: CDR1 MNHNY, CDR2 SVGAGI (reference sequence). In DNA, the CDR3 is TGTGCCAGCAGTTACTCGAAGGGGGGCGGGTACAATGAGCAGTTCTTC. This codes for CASSYSKGGGYNEQFF.

V usage is TRBV19 and J usage is TRBJ1-5; D is perhaps TRBD1 (6 bases). Trimming cost V 4 bases and J 4 bases, with 11 bases left between them. Germline assignment: CDR1 LNHDA and CDR2 SQIVND (reference sequence). The CDR3 consists of 14 residues. The CDR3 nucleotides are TGTGCCAGTAGTACGACGGGACAAAATCAGCCCCAGCATTTT. Translating gives CASSTTGQNQPQHF.

The chain joins TRBV27 to TRBJ2-1, with D perhaps TRBD2 (6 bases). This CDR3 has 14 residues. CDR1 is MNHEY and CDR2 is SMNVEV in the germline V gene (reference sequence). Trimming cost V 5 bases and J 4 bases, with 12 bases left between them. The CDR3 region is CASSIGGTYNEQFF. In DNA, the CDR3 is TGTGCCAGCAGTATTGGGGGGACTTACAATGAGCAGTTCTTC.

The chain couples TRBV27 to TRBJ2-2, with D unclear. The CDR3 is 16 residues long. Germline V lookup: CDR1 MNHEY, CDR2 SMNVEV (reference sequence). V was shortened by 2 bases and J by 1 base, with 11 bases between the two germline ends. CDR3 amino acids: CASSLIPNQNTGELFF. For the CDR3, the DNA is TGTGCCAGCAGTTTAATTCCGAATCAGAACACCGGGGAGCTGTTTTTT.

The chain couples TRBV6-1 to TRBJ2-5; 8 bases are a match to TRBD2. Trimming took 6 bases from V and 5 from J; bases not matched to a gene: 8. The V gene's germline CDR1 is MNHNS and CDR2 SASEGT. This CDR3 spans 14 amino acids. In nucleotides, the CDR3 is TGTGCCAGCAGGGATCCGGGACTAGGGGAGACCCAGTACTTC. It specifies CASRDPGLGETQYF.

The chain carries TRBV4-3 and TRBJ1-6; D is possibly TRBD1 (5 bases). The CDR3 consists of 16 residues. V lost 1 base, J lost 5 bases, and 12 bases lay in between. Germline CDR1 reads LGHNA; CDR2 reads YSLEER. The chain's CDR3 is CASSQAGGWDNSPLHF. Written as DNA, the CDR3 is TGCGCCAGCAGCCAAGCGGGGGGATGGGATAATTCACCCCTCCACTTT.

This chain connects TRBV19 to TRBJ1-1; 8 bases map to TRBD1. The trim removed 6 bases at V and 0 bases at J, leaving 3 bases unmatched. The germline gives CDR1 LNHDA, CDR2 SQIVND (reference sequence). CDR3 length: 14 amino acids. The CDR3 nucleotides read TGTGCCAGTAGGAACAGGGGGTTGAACACTGAAGCTTTCTTT. It is translated as CASRNRGLNTEAFF.

The rearrangement links TRBV28 to TRBJ2-1; D perhaps matches TRBD1 (6 bases). The CDR3 sequence is 15 residues long. V was trimmed by 3 bases and J by 4 bases, leaving 13 bases between them. Per the germline V gene, CDR1 is MDHEN and CDR2 is SYDVKM. CDR3 coding DNA: TGTGCCAGCAGTTTTTTCCAGGGGTCTTACAATGAGCAGTTCTTC. Translation gives CASSFFQGSYNEQFF. The whole variable domain, remainder taken from reference TRBV28 and TRBJ2-1, is DVKVTQSSRYLVKRTGEKVFLECVQDMDHENMFWYRQDPGLGLRLIYFSYDVKMKEKGDIPEGYSVSREKKERFSLILESASTNQTSMYLCASSFFQGSYNEQFFGPGTRLTVL.

The chain has TRBV7-6 and TRBJ1-5; D possibly corresponds to TRBD1 (6 bases). Germline-derived CDR1 and CDR2 are SGHVS and FNYEAQ. The CDR3 runs to 15 residues. Trimming stripped 3 bases from V and 4 bases from J, with 13 bases between. The CDR3 loop is CASSLVQGPNQPQHF. The DNA of the CDR3 is TGTGCCAGCAGCTTGGTACAGGGACCTAATCAGCCCCAGCATTTT. Drawing the rest from reference TRBV7-6 and TRBJ1-5, the complete variable domain is GAGVSQSPRYKVTKRGQDVALRCDPISGHVSLYWYRQALGQGPEFLTYFNYEAQQDKSGLPNDRFSAERPEGSISTLTIQRTEQRDSAMYRCASSLVQGPNQPQHFGDGTRLSIL.

The CDR3: CASSAGGSGNTIYF. The CDR3 bases are TGTGCCAGCAGCGCCGGGGGTTCGGGAAACACCATATATTTT. J is TRBJ1-3 and V is TRBV7-6, with D possibly being TRBD1 (5 bases). The CDR3 contains 14 residues. Germline V gene lookup returns CDR1 SGHVS and CDR2 FNYEAQ. V gave up 5 bases and J gave up 4 bases, with 12 bases separating them. The whole variable domain, filled in from reference TRBV7-6 and TRBJ1-3, reads GAGVSQSPRYKVTKRGQDVALRCDPISGHVSLYWYRQALGQGPEFLTYFNYEAQQDKSGLPNDRFSAERPEGSISTLTIQRTEQRDSAMYRCASSAGGSGNTIYFGEGSWLTVV.

The rearrangement joins TRBV5-1 to TRBJ2-7; tentatively, D is TRBD2 (6 bases). The V end lost 4 bases, the J end lost 3 bases, and 17 bases lay between the germline ends. Germline lookup yields CDR1 SGHRS and CDR2 YFSETQ. The CDR3 length is 15 residues. The CDR3 region has the DNA TGCGCCAGCAGCCCCCGGGAGCCAAGGAACTACGAGCAGTACTTC. This translates into CASSPREPRNYEQYF.

In its sample, this clone was seen once. This chain connects TRBV7-6 to TRBJ2-1; 9 bases fit TRBD2. In germline, CDR1 is SGHVS, CDR2 FNYEAQ. The CDR3 is 14 amino acids. The V and J ends lost 3 bases and 5 bases, in that order; junction bases with no gene match: 2. CDR3 sequence (DNA): TGTGCCAGCAGCTTGCTAGCGGGGAACAATGAGCAGTTCTTC. It encodes CASSLLAGNNEQFF. Based on the CDR3 plus reference TRBV7-6 and TRBJ2-1, the full variable domain is GAGVSQSPRYKVTKRGQDVALRCDPISGHVSLYWYRQALGQGPEFLTYFNYEAQQDKSGLPNDRFSAERPEGSISTLTIQRTEQRDSAMYRCASSLLAGNNEQFFGPGTRLTVL.

The J gene is TRBJ2-7, the V gene TRBV27, with TRBD2 matching 9 bases. From germline, CDR1 is MNHEY and CDR2 SMNVEV (reference sequence). The V segment lost 2 bases and the J segment 1 base; nucleotides outside the gene matches: 6. CDR3 size: 16 residues. The CDR3 region is CASSLLVAGESYEQYF. Here the CDR3 DNA reads TGTGCCAGCAGTTTACTGGTAGCGGGGGAGTCCTACGAGCAGTACTTC.

The chain combines TRBV19 with TRBJ1-4, with 9 positions matching TRBD1. The CDR3 covers 15 residues. Germline V gene data show CDR1 as LNHDA and CDR2 as SQIVND (reference sequence). After removal of 4 bases from V and 8 bases from J, the junction contained 8 bases not matched to a gene. The CDR3 nucleotides are TGTGCCAGTAGTACCGGGACAGGGAAGGGCGAAAAACTGTTTTTT. Protein: CASSTGTGKGEKLFF.

The rearrangement joins TRBV5-1 to TRBJ2-3, with D perhaps matching TRBD1 (5 bases). Trimming cost V 2 bases and J 0 bases, with 19 bases left between them. CDR3 length equals 18 residues. Germline V lookup: CDR1 SGHRS, CDR2 YFSETQ. CDR3: CASSFSFGRAGSTDTQYF. The CDR3 bases are TGCGCCAGCAGCTTCTCATTTGGACGGGCAGGGAGCACAGATACGCAGTATTTT. The entire variable domain, with the rest obtained from reference TRBV5-1 and TRBJ2-3, is as follows: KAGVTQTPRYLIKTRGQQVTLSCSPISGHRSVSWYQQTPGQGLQFLFEYFSETQRNKGNFPGRFSGRQFSNSRSEMNVSTLELGDSALYLCASSFSFGRAGSTDTQYFGPGTRLTVL.

The genes are TRBV4-3 and TRBJ2-5, with 9 positions matching TRBD2. V was pared by 3 bases and J by 5 bases, with 10 bases of the junction left unmatched. Germline V gene data show CDR1 as LGHNA and CDR2 as YSLEER. This CDR3 is 16 amino acids long. The CDR3 sequence is CASSQGPGLAGETQYF. CDR3 coding DNA: TGCGCCAGCAGCCAGGGGCCGGGACTAGCAGGGGAGACCCAGTACTTC.

The chain combines TRBV7-3 with TRBJ2-5, with 10 bases aligning to TRBD1. CDR3 size: 16 residues. Unmatched junction bases numbered 11, after V lost 5 bases and J lost 5 bases. Germline V gene data show CDR1 as SGHTA and CDR2 as FQGTGA. This chain's CDR3 is CASSPSTGGAPETQYF. Here the CDR3 DNA reads TGTGCCAGCAGCCCCTCGACAGGGGGCGCACCCGAGACCCAGTACTTC.

CDR3 sequence (DNA): TGTGCCAGCAGTTCTCAGGGGGCCGGGACTGAAGCTTTCTTT. Its translation: CASSSQGAGTEAFF. The rearrangement joins TRBV7-6 to TRBJ1-1; TRBD1 matches at 8 bases. This CDR3 has 14 amino acids. The germline V gene encodes CDR1 SGHVS and CDR2 FNYEAQ. V shed 6 bases and J 5 bases; nucleotides not matched to a gene: 8. The variable domain in full, completed from reference TRBV7-6 and TRBJ1-1, reads GAGVSQSPRYKVTKRGQDVALRCDPISGHVSLYWYRQALGQGPEFLTYFNYEAQQDKSGLPNDRFSAERPEGSISTLTIQRTEQRDSAMYRCASSSQGAGTEAFFGQGTRLTVV.

The rearrangement links TRBV27 to TRBJ2-7; D tentatively fits TRBD1 or TRBD2 (5 bases each). The V end was cut by 2 bases, the J end by 3 bases, with 11 bases between. Germline V gene data show CDR1 as MNHEY and CDR2 as SMNVEV (reference sequence). The CDR3 covers 14 residues. The CDR3 DNA reads as TGTGCCAGCAGTTTAGGCAGGGAGTACTACGAGCAGTACTTC. Its translation: CASSLGREYYEQYF.